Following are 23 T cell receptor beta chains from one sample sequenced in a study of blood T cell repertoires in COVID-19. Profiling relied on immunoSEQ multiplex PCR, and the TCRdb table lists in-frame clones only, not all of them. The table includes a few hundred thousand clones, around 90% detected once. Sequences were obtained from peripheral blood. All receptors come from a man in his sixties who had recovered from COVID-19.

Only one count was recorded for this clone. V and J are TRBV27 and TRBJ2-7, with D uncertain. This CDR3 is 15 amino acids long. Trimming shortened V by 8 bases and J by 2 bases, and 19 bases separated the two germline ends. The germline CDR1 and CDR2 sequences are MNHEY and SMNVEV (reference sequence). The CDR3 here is CASPPLRPTTYEQYF. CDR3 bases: TGTGCCAGCCCGCCCTTGCGGCCGACCACCTACGAGCAGTACTTC.

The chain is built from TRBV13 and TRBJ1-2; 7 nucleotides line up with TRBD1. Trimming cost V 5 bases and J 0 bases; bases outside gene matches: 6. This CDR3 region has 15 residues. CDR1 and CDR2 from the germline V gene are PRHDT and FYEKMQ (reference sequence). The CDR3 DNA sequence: TGTGCCAGCAGCCCCGGGACAGCCTCTAACTATGGCTACACCTTC. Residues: CASSPGTASNYGYTF.

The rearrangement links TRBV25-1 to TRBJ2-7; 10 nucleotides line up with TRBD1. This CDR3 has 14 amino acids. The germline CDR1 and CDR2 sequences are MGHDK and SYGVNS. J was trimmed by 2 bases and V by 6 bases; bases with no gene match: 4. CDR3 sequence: CASRATGGPYEQYF. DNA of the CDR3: TGTGCCAGCAGAGCGACAGGGGGCCCCTACGAGCAGTACTTC.

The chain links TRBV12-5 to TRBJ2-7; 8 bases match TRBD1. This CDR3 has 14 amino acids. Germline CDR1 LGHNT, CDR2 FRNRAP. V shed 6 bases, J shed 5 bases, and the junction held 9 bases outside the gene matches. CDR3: CASGTGAYYHEQYF. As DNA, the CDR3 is TGTGCTAGTGGGACAGGGGCGTATTACCACGAGCAGTACTTC.

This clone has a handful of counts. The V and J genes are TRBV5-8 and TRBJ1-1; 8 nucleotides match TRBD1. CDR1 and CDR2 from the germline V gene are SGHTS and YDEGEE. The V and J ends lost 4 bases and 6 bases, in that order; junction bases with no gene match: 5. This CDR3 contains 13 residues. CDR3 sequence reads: CASSNRGWSEAFF. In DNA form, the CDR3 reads TGTGCCAGCAGCAACAGGGGGTGGTCTGAAGCTTTCTTT.

Here the CDR3 reads CASSPARANEKLFF. CDR3 in DNA: TGTGCCAGCAGCCCGGCCAGGGCTAATGAAAAACTGTTTTTT. V usage is TRBV7-8 and J usage is TRBJ1-4; possibly TRBD1 for D (5 bases). The CDR3 has 14 residues. V gave up 5 bases and J gave up 3 bases, with 10 bases separating them. Germline loops: CDR1 SGHVS, CDR2 FQNEAQ.

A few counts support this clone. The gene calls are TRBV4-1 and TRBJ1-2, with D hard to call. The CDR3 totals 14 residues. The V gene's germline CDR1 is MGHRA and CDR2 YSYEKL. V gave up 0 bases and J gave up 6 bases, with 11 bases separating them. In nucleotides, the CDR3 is TGCGCCAGCAGCCAAGAGAGGCCGGTTAATGGCTACACCTTC. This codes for CASSQERPVNGYTF.

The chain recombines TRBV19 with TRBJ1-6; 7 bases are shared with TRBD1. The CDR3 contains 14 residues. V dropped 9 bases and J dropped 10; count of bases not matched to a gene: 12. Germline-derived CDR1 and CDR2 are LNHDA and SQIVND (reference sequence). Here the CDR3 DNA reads TGTGCCAGCACGCCACAGGGGAGTTTCTCACCCCTCCACTTT. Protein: CASTPQGSFSPLHF. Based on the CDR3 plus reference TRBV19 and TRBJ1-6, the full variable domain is DGGITQSPKYLFRKEGQNVTLSCEQNLNHDAMYWYRQDPGQGLRLIYYSQIVNDFQKGDIAEGYSVSREKKESFPLTVTSAQKNPTAFYLCASTPQGSFSPLHFGNGTRLTVT.

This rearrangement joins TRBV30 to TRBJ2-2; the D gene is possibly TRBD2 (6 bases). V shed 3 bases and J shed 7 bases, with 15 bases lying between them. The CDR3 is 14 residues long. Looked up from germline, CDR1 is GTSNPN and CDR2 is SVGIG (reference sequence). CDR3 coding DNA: TGTGCCTGGAGGCCGGGAGTGAGGGTCGGGGAGCTGTTTTTT. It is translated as CAWRPGVRVGELFF.

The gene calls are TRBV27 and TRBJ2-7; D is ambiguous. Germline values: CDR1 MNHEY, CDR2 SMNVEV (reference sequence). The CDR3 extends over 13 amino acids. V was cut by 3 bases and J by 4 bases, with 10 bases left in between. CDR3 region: CASSFGRWYEQYF. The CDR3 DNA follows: TGTGCCAGCAGTTTCGGTCGGTGGTACGAGCAGTACTTC.

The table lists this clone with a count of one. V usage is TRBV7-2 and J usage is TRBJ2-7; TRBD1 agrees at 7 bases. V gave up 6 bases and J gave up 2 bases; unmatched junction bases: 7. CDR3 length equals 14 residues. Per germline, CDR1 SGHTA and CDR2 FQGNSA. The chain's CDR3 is CASRKRGPAYEQYF. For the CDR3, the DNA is TGTGCCAGCAGGAAAAGGGGGCCTGCCTACGAGCAGTACTTC.

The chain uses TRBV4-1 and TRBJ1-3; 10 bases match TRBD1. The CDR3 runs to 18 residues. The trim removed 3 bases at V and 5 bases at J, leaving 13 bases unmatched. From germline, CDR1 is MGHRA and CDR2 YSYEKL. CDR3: CASSQLLSGTGARNTIYF. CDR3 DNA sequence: TGCGCCAGCAGCCAGTTACTATCCGGGACAGGGGCGAGAAACACCATATATTTT.

CDR3: CASSSLVGPEETQYF. The CDR3 region has the DNA TGCGCCAGCAGCTCACTGGTGGGGCCGGAGGAGACCCAGTACTTC. The J gene is TRBJ2-5, the V gene TRBV5-1; TRBD1 is a possible D gene (5 bases). Trimming pared 3 bases from V and 5 bases from J, leaving 17 bases between. This CDR3 region has 15 residues. CDR1 is SGHRS, CDR2 YFSETQ, per germline. The whole variable domain, remainder taken from reference TRBV5-1 and TRBJ2-5, is KAGVTQTPRYLIKTRGQQVTLSCSPISGHRSVSWYQQTPGQGLQFLFEYFSETQRNKGNFPGRFSGRQFSNSRSEMNVSTLELGDSALYLCASSSLVGPEETQYFGPGTRLLVL.

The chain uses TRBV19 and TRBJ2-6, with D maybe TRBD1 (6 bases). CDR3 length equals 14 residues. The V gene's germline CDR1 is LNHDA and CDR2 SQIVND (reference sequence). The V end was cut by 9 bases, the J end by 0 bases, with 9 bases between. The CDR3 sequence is CASLGASGANVLTF. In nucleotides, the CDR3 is TGTGCCAGCCTGGGGGCCTCTGGGGCCAACGTCCTGACTTTC.

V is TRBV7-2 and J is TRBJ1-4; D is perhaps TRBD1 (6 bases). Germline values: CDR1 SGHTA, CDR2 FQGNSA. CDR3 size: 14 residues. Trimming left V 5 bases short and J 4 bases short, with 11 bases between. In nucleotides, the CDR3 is TGTGCCAGCAGCCCAGACAGGCGTAATGAAAAACTGTTTTTT. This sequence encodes CASSPDRRNEKLFF.

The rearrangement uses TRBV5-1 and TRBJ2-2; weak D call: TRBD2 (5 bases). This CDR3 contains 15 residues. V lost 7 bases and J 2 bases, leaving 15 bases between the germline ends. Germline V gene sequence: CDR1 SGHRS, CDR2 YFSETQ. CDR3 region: CASSGKGINTGELFF. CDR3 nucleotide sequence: TGCGCCAGCTCGGGGAAGGGCATCAACACCGGGGAGCTGTTTTTT.

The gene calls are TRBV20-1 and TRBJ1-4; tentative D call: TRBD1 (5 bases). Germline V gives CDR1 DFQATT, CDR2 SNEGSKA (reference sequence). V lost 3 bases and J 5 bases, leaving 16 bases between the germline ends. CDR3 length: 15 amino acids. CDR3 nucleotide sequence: TGCAGTGCTAGTGGGAGGGACGGCTCAAATGAAAAACTGTTTTTT. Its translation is CSASGRDGSNEKLFF.

Here the CDR3 reads CASSPRGTGADRMQPQHF. As DNA, the CDR3 is TGTGCCAGCAGTCCCCGGGGGACAGGGGCCGATCGAATGCAGCCCCAGCATTTT. The genes are TRBV6-6 and TRBJ1-5; 10 bases are a match to TRBD1. There are 18 residues in the CDR3. The ends lost 5 bases at V and 7 bases at J; junction bases unmatched: 17. Germline values: CDR1 MNHNY, CDR2 SVGAGI (reference sequence).

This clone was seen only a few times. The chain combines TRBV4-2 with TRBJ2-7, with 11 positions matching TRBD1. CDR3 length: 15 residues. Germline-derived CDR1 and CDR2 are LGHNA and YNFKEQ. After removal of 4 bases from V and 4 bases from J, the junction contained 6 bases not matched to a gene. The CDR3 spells CASSPGQGAGYEQYF. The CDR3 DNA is TGTGCCAGCAGCCCCGGACAGGGGGCTGGGTACGAGCAGTACTTC.

CDR3 nucleotide sequence: TGTGCCAGCTCGACGGGAATGGGGGGGGGCAATCAGCCCCAGCATTTT. Translated, it gives CASSTGMGGGNQPQHF. The rearrangement links TRBV18 to TRBJ1-5; tentatively, D is TRBD1 (5 bases). Trimming left V 6 bases short and J 2 bases short, with 17 bases between. This CDR3 has 16 amino acids. Per the germline V gene, CDR1 is KGHSH and CDR2 is LQKENI.

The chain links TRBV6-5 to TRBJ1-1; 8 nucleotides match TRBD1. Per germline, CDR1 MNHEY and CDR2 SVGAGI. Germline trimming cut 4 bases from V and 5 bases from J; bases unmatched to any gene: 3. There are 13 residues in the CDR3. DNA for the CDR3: TGTGCCAGCAGTTCCACAGGGGGGACTGAAGCTTTCTTT. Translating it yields CASSSTGGTEAFF.

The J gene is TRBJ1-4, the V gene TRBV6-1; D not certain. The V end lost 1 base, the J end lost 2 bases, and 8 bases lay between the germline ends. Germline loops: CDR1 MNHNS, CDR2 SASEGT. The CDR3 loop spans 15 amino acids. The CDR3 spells CASSEGAPTNEKLFF. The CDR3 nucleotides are TGTGCCAGCAGTGAAGGGGCGCCGACTAATGAAAAACTGTTTTTT.

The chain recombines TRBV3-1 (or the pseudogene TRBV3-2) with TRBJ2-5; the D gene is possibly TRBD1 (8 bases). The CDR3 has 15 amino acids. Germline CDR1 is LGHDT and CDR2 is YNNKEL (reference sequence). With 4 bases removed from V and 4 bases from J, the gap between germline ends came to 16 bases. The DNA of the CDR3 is TGTGCCAGCAGCCTTAGGACAGGGAGGGGAGAGACCCAGTACTTC. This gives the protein CASSLRTGRGETQYF.